A selection of T cell receptor beta chains follows, all from one sample in a study of T cell responses to AZD1222 COVID-19 vaccine. Profiled with immunoSEQ multiplex PCR; TCRdb holds only in-frame clones, not every one. The profile covers approximately 70,000 clones, with roughly 84% appearing a single time and approximately 25% taken by the ten largest. The specimen comprised peripheral blood, sampled on day 0 of AZD1222 vaccination. These receptors originate from an adult in good health. Both conserved end residues are part of each CDR3. Not all rows give a size; the values are once, few, many and, for expanded clones, a class.

j_call v_call clone_size cdr3_aa
TRBJ2-7 TRBV30 . CACEKGKVYF
TRBJ1-1 TRBV2 . CASRTEAGAEAFF
TRBJ2-5 TRBV12-3/TRBV12-4 . CASSMTGLTQYF
TRBJ2-1 TRBV11-3 . CASSFGTSTGEQFF
TRBJ1-2 TRBV6-4 . CASSDSGQGHGYTF
TRBJ1-6 TRBV6-5 . CASSWTARDNSPLHF
TRBJ1-4 TRBV30 . CAWSEPGQGEKLFF
TRBJ2-7 TRBV7-2 . CASSLRRGGSYEQYF
TRBJ2-7 TRBV6-5 . CASSYRDRVYEQYF
TRBJ2-3 TRBV10-2 . CASSDFRGDTQYF
TRBJ2-4 TRBV30 . CAWSVRLENIQYF
TRBJ2-5 TRBV12-5 . CASGLETLYQETQYF
TRBJ1-2 TRBV19 . CASRPRDNYGYTF
TRBJ2-3 TRBV7-3 . CASSLSPSGGLDTQYF
TRBJ1-1 TRBV24-1 . CATQGAAFF
TRBJ1-2 TRBV6-5 few CASSTRGDYGYTF
TRBJ1-5 TRBV16 few CASSQGSSSQPQHF
TRBJ1-2 TRBV7-8 once CASSYGQGVDYGYTF